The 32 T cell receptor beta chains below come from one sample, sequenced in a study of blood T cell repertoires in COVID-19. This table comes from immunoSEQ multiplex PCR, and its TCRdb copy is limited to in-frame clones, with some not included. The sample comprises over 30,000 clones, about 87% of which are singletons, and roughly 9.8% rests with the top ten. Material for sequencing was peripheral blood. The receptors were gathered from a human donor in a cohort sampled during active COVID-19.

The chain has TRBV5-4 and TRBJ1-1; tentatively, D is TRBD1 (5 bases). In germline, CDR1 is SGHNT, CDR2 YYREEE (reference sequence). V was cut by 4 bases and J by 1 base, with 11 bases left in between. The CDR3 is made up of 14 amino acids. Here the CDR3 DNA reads TGTGCCAGCAGCCCCGGGACTTCGAACACTGAAGCTTTCTTT. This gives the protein CASSPGTSNTEAFF.

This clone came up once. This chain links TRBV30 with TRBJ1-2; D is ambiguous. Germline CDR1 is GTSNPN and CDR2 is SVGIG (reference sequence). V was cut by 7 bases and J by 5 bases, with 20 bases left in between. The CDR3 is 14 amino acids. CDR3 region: CAFRLAGVVYGYTF. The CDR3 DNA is TGTGCCTTCCGACTGGCGGGAGTCGTTTATGGCTACACCTTC.

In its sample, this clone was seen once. CDR3 nucleotide sequence: TGTGCCAGCTCACCAGATGTTCAGGGAGAGACCCAGTACTTC. It codes for CASSPDVQGETQYF. V usage is TRBV18 and J usage is TRBJ2-5, with a tentative D call TRBD1 (5 bases). The CDR3 has 14 amino acids. V was clipped by 2 bases and J by 4 bases, with 11 bases between them. Germline values: CDR1 KGHSH, CDR2 LQKENI.

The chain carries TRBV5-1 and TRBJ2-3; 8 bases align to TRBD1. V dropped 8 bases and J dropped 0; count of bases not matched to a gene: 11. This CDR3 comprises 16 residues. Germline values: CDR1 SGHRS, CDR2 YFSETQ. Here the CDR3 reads CASALLGTGSTDTQYF. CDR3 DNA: TGCGCCAGTGCTCTTCTTGGGACAGGAAGCACAGATACGCAGTATTTT.

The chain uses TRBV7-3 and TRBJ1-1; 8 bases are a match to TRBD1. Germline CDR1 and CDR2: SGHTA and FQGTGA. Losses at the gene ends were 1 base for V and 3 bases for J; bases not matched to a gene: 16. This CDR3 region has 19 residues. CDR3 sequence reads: CASSLNPVTGEGLHTEAFF. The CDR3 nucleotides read TGTGCCAGCAGCTTAAACCCGGTGACAGGGGAGGGGTTGCACACTGAAGCTTTCTTT.

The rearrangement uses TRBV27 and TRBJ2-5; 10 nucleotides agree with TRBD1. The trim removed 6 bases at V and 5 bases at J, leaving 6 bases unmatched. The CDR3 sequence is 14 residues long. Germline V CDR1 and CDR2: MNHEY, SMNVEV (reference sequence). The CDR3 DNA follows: TGTGCCAGCAGGCGACAGGGGGCGGTTGAGACCCAGTACTTC. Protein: CASRRQGAVETQYF.

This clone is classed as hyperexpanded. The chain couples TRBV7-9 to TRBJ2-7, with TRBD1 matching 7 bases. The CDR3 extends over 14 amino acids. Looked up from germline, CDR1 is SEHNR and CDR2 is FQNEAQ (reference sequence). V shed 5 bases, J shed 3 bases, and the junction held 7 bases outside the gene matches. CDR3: CASSHRDRNYEQYF. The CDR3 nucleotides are TGTGCCAGCAGCCACAGGGACAGAAACTACGAGCAGTACTTC. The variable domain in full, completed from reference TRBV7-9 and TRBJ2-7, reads DTGVSQNPRHKITKRGQNVTFRCDPISEHNRLYWYRQTLGQGPEFLTYFQNEAQLEKSRLLSDRFSAERPKGSFSTLEIQRTEQGDSAMYLCASSHRDRNYEQYFGPGTRLTVT.

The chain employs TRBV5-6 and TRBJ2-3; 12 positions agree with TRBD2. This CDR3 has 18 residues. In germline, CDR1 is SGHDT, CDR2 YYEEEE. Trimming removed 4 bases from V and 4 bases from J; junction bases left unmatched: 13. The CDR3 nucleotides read TGTGCCAGCAGCGTGGCACCCGGGACTAGCGGGTGGGCAGATACGCAGTATTTT. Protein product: CASSVAPGTSGWADTQYF.

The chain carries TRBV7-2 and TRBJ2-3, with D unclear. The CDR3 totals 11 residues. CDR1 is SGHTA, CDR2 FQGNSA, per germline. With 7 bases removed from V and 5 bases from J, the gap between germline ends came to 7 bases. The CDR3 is CASTSGDTQYF. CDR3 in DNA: TGTGCCAGCACCTCGGGAGATACGCAGTATTTT.

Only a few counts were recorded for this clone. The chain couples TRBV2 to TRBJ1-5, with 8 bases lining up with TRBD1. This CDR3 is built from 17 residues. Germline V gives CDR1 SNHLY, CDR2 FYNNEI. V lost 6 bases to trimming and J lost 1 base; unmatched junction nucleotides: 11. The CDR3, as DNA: TGTGCCAGCAGCAGCAGCGGGACAGGCATGAGCAATCAGCCCCAGCATTTT. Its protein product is CASSSSGTGMSNQPQHF.

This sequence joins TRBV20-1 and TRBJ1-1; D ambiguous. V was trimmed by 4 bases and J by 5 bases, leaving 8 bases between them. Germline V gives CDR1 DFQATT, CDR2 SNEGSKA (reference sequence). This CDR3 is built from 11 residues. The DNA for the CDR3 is TGCAGTGCTAATTCCGGGACTGAAGCTTTCTTT. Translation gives CSANSGTEAFF.

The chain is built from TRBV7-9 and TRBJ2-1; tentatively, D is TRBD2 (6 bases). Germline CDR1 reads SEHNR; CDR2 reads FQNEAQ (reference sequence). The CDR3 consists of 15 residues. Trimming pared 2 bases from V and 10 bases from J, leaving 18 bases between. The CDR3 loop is CASSLLGTAIGEQFF. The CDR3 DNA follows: TGTGCCAGCAGCTTATTGGGGACTGCCATTGGGGAGCAGTTCTTC.

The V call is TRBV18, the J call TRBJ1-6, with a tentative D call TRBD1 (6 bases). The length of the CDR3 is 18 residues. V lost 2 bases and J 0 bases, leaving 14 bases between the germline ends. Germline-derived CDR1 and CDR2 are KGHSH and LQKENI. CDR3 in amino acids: CASSPTLGQSSYNSPLHF. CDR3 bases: TGTGCCAGCTCACCAACCCTAGGACAGAGCTCCTATAATTCACCCCTCCACTTT.

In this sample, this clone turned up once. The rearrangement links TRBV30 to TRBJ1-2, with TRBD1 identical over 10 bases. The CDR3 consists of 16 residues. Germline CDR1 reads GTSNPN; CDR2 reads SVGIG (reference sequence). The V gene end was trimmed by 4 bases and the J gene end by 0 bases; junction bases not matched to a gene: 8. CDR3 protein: CAWTLTGQGTNYGYTF. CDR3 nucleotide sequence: TGTGCCTGGACCCTAACGGGACAGGGGACTAACTATGGCTACACCTTC.

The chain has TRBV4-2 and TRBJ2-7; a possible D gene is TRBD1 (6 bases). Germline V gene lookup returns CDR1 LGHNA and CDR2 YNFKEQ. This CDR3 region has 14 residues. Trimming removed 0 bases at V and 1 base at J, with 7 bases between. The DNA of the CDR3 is TGTGCCAGCAGCCAAGATCAGGGGTCCTACGAGCAGTACTTC. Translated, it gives CASSQDQGSYEQYF.

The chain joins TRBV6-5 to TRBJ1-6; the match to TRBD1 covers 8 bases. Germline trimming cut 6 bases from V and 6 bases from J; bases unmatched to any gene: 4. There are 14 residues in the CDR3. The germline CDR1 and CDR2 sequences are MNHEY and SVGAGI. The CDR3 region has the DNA TGTGCCAGCAGGGAGGGACAGGCTAATTCACCCCTCCACTTT. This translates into CASREGQANSPLHF.

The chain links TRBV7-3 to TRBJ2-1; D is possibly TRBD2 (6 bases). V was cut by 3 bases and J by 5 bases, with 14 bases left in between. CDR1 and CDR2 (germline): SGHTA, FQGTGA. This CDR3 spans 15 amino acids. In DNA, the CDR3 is TGTGCCAGCAGCTTGATAGGAGGGAGTGACAATGAGCAGTTCTTC. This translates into CASSLIGGSDNEQFF.

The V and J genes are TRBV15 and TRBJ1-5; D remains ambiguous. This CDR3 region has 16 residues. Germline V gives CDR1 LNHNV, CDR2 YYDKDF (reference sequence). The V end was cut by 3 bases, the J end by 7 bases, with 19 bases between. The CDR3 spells CATSSRAGGLGQPQHF. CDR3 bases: TGTGCCACCAGCAGTCGGGCAGGCGGGCTGGGGCAGCCCCAGCATTTT.

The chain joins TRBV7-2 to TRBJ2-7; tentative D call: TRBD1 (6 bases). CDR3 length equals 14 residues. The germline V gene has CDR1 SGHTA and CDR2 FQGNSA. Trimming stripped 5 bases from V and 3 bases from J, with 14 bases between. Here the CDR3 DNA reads TGTGCCAGCAGCACTCCCGGGACACTCTACGAGCAGTACTTC. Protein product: CASSTPGTLYEQYF.

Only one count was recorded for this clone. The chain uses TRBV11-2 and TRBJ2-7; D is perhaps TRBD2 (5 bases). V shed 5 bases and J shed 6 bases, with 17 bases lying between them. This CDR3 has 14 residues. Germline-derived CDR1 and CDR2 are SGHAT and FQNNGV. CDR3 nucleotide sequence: TGTGCCAGCAGCGGGCAAAGCGGACGGGTCGAGCAGTACTTC. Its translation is CASSGQSGRVEQYF.

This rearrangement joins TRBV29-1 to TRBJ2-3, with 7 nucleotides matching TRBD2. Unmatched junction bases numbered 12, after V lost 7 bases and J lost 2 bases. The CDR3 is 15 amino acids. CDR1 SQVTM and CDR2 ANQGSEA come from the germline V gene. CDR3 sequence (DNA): TGCAGCGCCGACGGGGGGAGAGGTCACACAGATACGCAGTATTTT. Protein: CSADGGRGHTDTQYF.

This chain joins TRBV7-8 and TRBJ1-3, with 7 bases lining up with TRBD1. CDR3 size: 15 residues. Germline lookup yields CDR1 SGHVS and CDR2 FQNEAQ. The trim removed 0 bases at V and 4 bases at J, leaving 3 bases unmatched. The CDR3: CASSLAGGGGNTIYF. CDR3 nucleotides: TGTGCCAGCAGCTTAGCAGGGGGCGGCGGAAACACCATATATTTT.

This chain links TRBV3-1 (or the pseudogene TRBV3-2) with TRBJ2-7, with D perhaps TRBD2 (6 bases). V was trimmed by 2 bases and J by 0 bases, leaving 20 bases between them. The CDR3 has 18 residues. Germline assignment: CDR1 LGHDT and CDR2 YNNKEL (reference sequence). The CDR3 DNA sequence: TGTGCCAGCAGCCAACTCCCCTCAGGTACAGCGGGCTCCTACGAGCAGTACTTC. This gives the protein CASSQLPSGTAGSYEQYF.

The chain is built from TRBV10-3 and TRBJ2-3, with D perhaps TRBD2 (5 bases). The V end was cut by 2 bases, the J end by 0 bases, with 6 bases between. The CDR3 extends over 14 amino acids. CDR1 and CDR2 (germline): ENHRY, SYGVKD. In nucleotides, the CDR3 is TGTGCCATCAGTGAGCGGACTAGCACAGATACGCAGTATTTT. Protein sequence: CAISERTSTDTQYF.

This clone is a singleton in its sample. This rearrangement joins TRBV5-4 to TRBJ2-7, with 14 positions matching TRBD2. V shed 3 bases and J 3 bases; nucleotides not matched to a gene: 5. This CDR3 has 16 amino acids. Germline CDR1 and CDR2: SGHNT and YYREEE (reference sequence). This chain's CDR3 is CASSSGGLAGDYEQYF. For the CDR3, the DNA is TGTGCCAGCAGCTCGGGGGGACTAGCGGGGGACTACGAGCAGTACTTC.

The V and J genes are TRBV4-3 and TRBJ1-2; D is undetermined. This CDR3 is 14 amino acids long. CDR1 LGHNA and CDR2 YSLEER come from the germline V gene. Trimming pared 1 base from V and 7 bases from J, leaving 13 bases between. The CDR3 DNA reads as TGCGCCAGCAGCCAAGGGCCTAACCGGGGTGGCTACACCTTC. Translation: CASSQGPNRGGYTF.

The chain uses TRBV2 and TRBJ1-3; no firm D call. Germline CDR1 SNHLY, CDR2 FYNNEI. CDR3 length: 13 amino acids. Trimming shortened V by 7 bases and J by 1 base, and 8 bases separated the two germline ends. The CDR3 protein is CASKRESGNTIYF. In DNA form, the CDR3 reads TGTGCCAGCAAGCGGGAGTCTGGAAACACCATATATTTT.

The CDR3 region is CASSSQGADLVYGYTF. The CDR3 DNA reads as TGTGCCAGTAGTTCGCAGGGGGCCGACTTGGTCTATGGCTACACCTTC. The chain links TRBV19 to TRBJ1-2, with 8 bases that match TRBD1. CDR1 and CDR2 from the germline V gene are LNHDA and SQIVND (reference sequence). CDR3 length equals 16 residues. V dropped 5 bases and J dropped 4; count of bases not matched to a gene: 12.

CDR3 in DNA: TGCAGCGTTGCTGGGACAGGGGATGGCTACACCTTC. This encodes CSVAGTGDGYTF. The J gene is TRBJ1-2, the V gene TRBV29-1, with 10 bases matching TRBD1. CDR1 is SQVTM, CDR2 ANQGSEA, per germline. Trimming cost V 4 bases and J 6 bases; bases outside gene matches: 2. CDR3 size: 12 residues.

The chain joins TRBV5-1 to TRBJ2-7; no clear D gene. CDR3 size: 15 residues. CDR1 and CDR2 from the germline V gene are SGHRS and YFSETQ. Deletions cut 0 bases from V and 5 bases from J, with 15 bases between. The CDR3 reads CASSLVAGMIHEQYF. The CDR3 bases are TGCGCCAGCAGCTTGGTGGCAGGCATGATCCACGAGCAGTACTTC.

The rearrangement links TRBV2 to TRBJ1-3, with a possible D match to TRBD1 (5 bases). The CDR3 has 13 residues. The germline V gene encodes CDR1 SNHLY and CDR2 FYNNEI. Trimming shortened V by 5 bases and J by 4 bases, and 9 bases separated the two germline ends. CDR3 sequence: CASSQGTGNTIYF. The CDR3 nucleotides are TGTGCCAGCAGTCAGGGAACAGGAAACACCATATATTTT.

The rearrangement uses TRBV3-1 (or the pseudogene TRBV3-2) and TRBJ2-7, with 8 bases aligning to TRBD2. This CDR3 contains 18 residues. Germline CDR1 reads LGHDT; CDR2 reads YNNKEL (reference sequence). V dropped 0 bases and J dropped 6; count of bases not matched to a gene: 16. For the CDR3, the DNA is TGTGCCAGCAGCCAAGATGTTTCTAGCGGGCGGTGGGGCCCCGAGCAGTACTTC. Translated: CASSQDVSSGRWGPEQYF.